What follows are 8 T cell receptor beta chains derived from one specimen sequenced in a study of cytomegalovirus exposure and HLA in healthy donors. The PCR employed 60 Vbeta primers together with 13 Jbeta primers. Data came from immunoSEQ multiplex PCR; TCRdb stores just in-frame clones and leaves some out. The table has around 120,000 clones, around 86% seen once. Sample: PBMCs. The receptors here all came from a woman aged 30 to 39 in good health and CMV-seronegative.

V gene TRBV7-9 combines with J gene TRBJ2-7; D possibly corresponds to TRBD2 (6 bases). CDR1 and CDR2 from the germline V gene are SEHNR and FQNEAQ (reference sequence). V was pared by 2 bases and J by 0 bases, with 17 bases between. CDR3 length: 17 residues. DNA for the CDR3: TGTGCCAGCAGCTTAATCATAGGGACTTATAGCTCCTACGAGCAGTACTTC. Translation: CASSLIIGTYSSYEQYF.

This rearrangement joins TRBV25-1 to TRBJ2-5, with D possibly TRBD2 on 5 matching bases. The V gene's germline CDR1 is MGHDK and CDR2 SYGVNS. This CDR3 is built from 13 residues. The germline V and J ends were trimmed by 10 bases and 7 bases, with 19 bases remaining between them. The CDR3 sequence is CATERVGLGTQYF. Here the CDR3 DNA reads TGTGCCACCGAGAGGGTGGGTCTAGGGACCCAGTACTTC. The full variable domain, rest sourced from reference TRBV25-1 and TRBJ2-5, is EADIYQTPRYLVIGTGKKITLECSQTMGHDKMYWYQQDPGMELHLIHYSYGVNSTEKGDLSSESTVSRIRTEHFPLTLESARPSHTSQYLCATERVGLGTQYFGPGTRLLVL.

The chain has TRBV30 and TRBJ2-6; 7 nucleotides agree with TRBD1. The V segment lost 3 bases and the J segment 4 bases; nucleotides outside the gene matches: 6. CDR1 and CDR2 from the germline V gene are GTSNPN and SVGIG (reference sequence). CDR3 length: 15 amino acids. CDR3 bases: TGTGCCTGGAGGGAACAGGGGAAAGGGGCCAACGTCCTGACTTTC. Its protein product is CAWREQGKGANVLTF.

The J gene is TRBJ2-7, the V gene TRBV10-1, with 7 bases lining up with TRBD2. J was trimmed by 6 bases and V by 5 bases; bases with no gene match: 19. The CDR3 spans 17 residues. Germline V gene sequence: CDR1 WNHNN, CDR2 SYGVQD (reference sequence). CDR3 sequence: CASSYRDYLYGKCEQYF. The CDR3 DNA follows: TGCGCCAGCAGTTACCGGGACTACCTATATGGGAAATGCGAGCAGTACTTC.

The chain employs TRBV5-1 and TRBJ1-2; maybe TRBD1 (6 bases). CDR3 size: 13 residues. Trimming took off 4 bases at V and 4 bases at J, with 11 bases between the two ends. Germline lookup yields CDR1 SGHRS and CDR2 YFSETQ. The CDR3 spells CASSAGDGYGYTF. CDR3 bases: TGCGCCAGCAGCGCAGGGGACGGCTATGGCTACACCTTC.

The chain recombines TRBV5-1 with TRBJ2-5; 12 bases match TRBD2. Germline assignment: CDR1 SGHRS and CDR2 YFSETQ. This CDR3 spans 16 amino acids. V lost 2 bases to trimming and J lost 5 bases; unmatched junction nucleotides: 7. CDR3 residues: CASSFSSGTSGETQYF. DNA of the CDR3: TGCGCCAGCAGCTTTTCCTCCGGGACTAGCGGGGAGACCCAGTACTTC.

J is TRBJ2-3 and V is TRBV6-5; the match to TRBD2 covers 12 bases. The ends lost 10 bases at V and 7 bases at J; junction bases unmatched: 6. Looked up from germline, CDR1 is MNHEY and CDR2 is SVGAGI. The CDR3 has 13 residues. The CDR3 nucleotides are TGTGCCACCGTAGGACTAGCGGGAAATACGCAGTATTTT. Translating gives CATVGLAGNTQYF.

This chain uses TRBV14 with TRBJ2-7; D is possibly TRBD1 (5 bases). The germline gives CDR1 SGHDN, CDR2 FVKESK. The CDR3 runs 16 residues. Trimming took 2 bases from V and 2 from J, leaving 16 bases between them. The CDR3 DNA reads TGTGCCAGCAGCCAAAGGGGCCGAGTTCTCCCCTACGAGCAGTACTTC. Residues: CASSQRGRVLPYEQYF.